The T cell receptor (beta chain) described here comes from a study of CD8 T cells in Susac syndrome. Findings and limits, study-wide: The TCR sequencing and HLA analysis in the study involved a relatively small number of individuals, as the study acknowledged.

V was trimmed by 5 bases and J by 3 bases, leaving 9 bases between them. The length of the CDR3 is 12 residues. Germline CDR1 is SGHNT and CDR2 is YYREEE (reference sequence). Relapsing-remitting disease, either stable or active, was present in the treatment-naive patients who were the multiple sclerosis controls. TEMRA cells were FACS-enriched, while CD8+ and CD4+ T cells were negatively isolated. Reverse transcription of roughly 0.5 to 1 ug RNA was carried out with random hexamers. The CDR3 of TCR beta was amplified by immunoSEQ multiplex PCR across 54 Vbeta and 13 Jbeta. TCRdb re-called the immunoSEQ multiplex PCR reads through MiXCR, storing one row per CDR3 protein. The data hold fewer than 85,000 distinct CDR3 sequences, with about 94% observed a single time. Of note for this clonotype: The antigen is undetermined.

The TCR was taken from a human donor with multiple sclerosis. The chain links TRBV5-4 to TRBJ2-7; a weak D match, TRBD2 (5 bases). The sample comprised CD8+ T cells from PBMCs. Here the CDR3 DNA reads TGTGCCAGCAGAGGAGGTGACTACGAGCAGTACTTC. Amino acid sequence: CASRGGDYEQYF.